Listed below are T cell receptor beta chains from one sample, sequenced in a study of blood T cell repertoires in COVID-19. Produced via immunoSEQ multiplex PCR; TCRdb's table is partial and in-frame only. The sample shows 380,000 or so clones, around 87% of them seen only once. The specimen sequenced was PBMCs or T cells enriched from blood (not recorded which). The receptors come from a man aged 25 to 40 who had recovered from COVID-19. CDR3s include the opening cysteine and the closing phenylalanine or tryptophan. The order of the fields is V gene, J gene, clone size, D gene, CDR3 protein, CDR3 DNA. A D gene is named only where the DNA matches it firmly. Clone size appears in some rows only: once, few, many, or a class for an expanded clone.

V gene: TRBV29-1
J gene: TRBJ2-2
clone size: NA
D gene: TRBD2
CDR3 protein: CSVSGGEGTGELFF
CDR3 DNA: TGCAGCGTCAGCGGGGGAGAAGGCACCGGGGAGCTGTTTTTT

V gene: TRBV9
J gene: TRBJ1-4
clone size: once
D gene: TRBD1
CDR3 protein: CASSVAGGANEKLFF
CDR3 DNA: TGTGCCAGCAGCGTAGCAGGGGGCGCTAATGAAAAACTGTTTTTT

V gene: TRBV7-9
J gene: TRBJ1-2
clone size: NA
D gene: NA
CDR3 protein: CASSLGRGGYTF
CDR3 DNA: TGTGCCAGCAGCTTAGGGCGCGGTGGCTACACCTTC

V gene: TRBV11-2
J gene: TRBJ1-1
clone size: NA
D gene: TRBD1
CDR3 protein: CASSFRTGTSIEAFF
CDR3 DNA: TGTGCCAGCAGCTTTAGGACAGGGACGTCTATTGAAGCTTTCTTT

V gene: TRBV6-4
J gene: TRBJ2-3
clone size: NA
D gene: TRBD2
CDR3 protein: CASSKAGGDGDTQYF
CDR3 DNA: TGTGCCAGCAGTAAAGCGGGGGGCGATGGAGATACGCAGTATTTT

V gene: TRBV4-2
J gene: TRBJ1-1
clone size: NA
D gene: NA
CDR3 protein: CASSQAQGTEAFF
CDR3 DNA: TGTGCCAGCAGCCAAGCCCAGGGTACTGAAGCTTTCTTT

V gene: TRBV30
J gene: TRBJ2-7
clone size: NA
D gene: NA
CDR3 protein: CAWSEDSYYEQYF
CDR3 DNA: TGTGCCTGGAGTGAGGACTCCTACTACGAGCAGTACTTC

V gene: TRBV12-5
J gene: TRBJ2-7
clone size: NA
D gene: TRBD1
CDR3 protein: CASGLGPLGTGSHEQYF
CDR3 DNA: TGTGCTAGTGGTTTGGGCCCCCTTGGGACAGGGAGCCACGAGCAGTACTTC

V gene: TRBV18
J gene: TRBJ1-5
clone size: NA
D gene: TRBD1
CDR3 protein: CASSPSYRDRGREQPQHF
CDR3 DNA: TGTGCCAGCTCACCTTCTTACCGGGACAGGGGGCGCGAGCAGCCCCAGCATTTT

V gene: TRBV6-5
J gene: TRBJ2-7
clone size: few
D gene: NA
CDR3 protein: CASRPHSGQSYEQYF
CDR3 DNA: TGTGCCAGTAGACCACATTCGGGACAAAGCTACGAGCAGTACTTC

V gene: TRBV18
J gene: TRBJ2-7
clone size: NA
D gene: TRBD1
CDR3 protein: CASSPNPRGRGLQVAYEQYF
CDR3 DNA: TGTGCCAGCTCACCGAACCCCAGGGGGCGCGGCCTTCAAGTGGCCTACGAGCAGTACTTC

V gene: TRBV27
J gene: TRBJ1-2
clone size: once
D gene: NA
CDR3 protein: CASSFPRGYGYTF
CDR3 DNA: TGTGCCAGCAGTTTCCCCAGGGGCTATGGCTACACCTTC

V gene: TRBV19
J gene: TRBJ1-2
clone size: NA
D gene: NA
CDR3 protein: CASSLGETPLYYGYTF
CDR3 DNA: TGTGCCAGTAGTCTCGGGGAGACTCCGCTCTACTATGGCTACACCTTC

V gene: TRBV2
J gene: TRBJ1-5
clone size: NA
D gene: TRBD1
CDR3 protein: CASSRGQILDQPQHF
CDR3 DNA: TGTGCCAGCAGCCGGGGACAGATTTTAGATCAGCCCCAGCATTTT

V gene: TRBV30
J gene: TRBJ2-3
clone size: NA
D gene: NA
CDR3 protein: CAWTPQQGLVADTQYF
CDR3 DNA: TGTGCCTGGACCCCGCAGCAGGGGCTAGTCGCAGATACGCAGTATTTT

V gene: TRBV2
J gene: TRBJ2-2
clone size: NA
D gene: TRBD2
CDR3 protein: CASSRAGGMNTGELFF
CDR3 DNA: TGTGCCAGCAGTCGAGCGGGGGGGATGAACACCGGGGAGCTGTTTTTT

V gene: TRBV18
J gene: TRBJ2-6
clone size: NA
D gene: NA
CDR3 protein: CASSPIGSGANVLTF
CDR3 DNA: TGTGCCAGCTCACCTATCGGCTCTGGGGCCAACGTCCTGACTTTC

V gene: TRBV19
J gene: TRBJ2-3
clone size: NA
D gene: NA
CDR3 protein: CASNPKSRTLSTDTQYF
CDR3 DNA: TGTGCCAGTAACCCCAAGAGCCGGACTCTTAGCACAGATACGCAGTATTTT

V gene: TRBV5-1
J gene: TRBJ2-3
clone size: NA
D gene: NA
CDR3 protein: CASSLARPTDTQYF
CDR3 DNA: TGCGCCAGCAGCTTGGCGCGCCCCACAGATACGCAGTATTTT

V gene: TRBV6-4
J gene: TRBJ2-1
clone size: NA
D gene: TRBD2
CDR3 protein: CASSATSGVNEQFF
CDR3 DNA: TGTGCCAGCAGTGCAACTAGCGGGGTCAATGAGCAGTTCTTC

V gene: TRBV6-5
J gene: TRBJ2-7
clone size: NA
D gene: TRBD1
CDR3 protein: CASSRDRVIGEQYF
CDR3 DNA: TGTGCCAGCAGTCGGGACAGGGTAATCGGCGAGCAGTACTTC

V gene: TRBV2
J gene: TRBJ1-2
clone size: NA
D gene: NA
CDR3 protein: CASRGEGAGYTF
CDR3 DNA: TGTGCCAGCAGGGGTGAGGGTGCTGGCTACACCTTC

V gene: TRBV21-1
J gene: TRBJ1-2
clone size: NA
D gene: NA
CDR3 protein: CAIPKRGTGRYYGYTF
CDR3 DNA: TGTGCCATCCCTAAAAGGGGGACAGGGCGATACTATGGCTACACCTTC

V gene: TRBV6-5
J gene: TRBJ2-1
clone size: NA
D gene: TRBD2
CDR3 protein: CASIRTSGGADEQFF
CDR3 DNA: TGTGCCAGCATACGGACTAGCGGGGGGGCGGATGAGCAGTTCTTC

V gene: TRBV30
J gene: TRBJ1-3
clone size: NA
D gene: NA
CDR3 protein: CAWRVGGGNTIYF
CDR3 DNA: TGTGCCTGGAGAGTGGGAGGTGGAAACACCATATATTTT

V gene: TRBV3-1/TRBV3-2
J gene: TRBJ1-2
clone size: once
D gene: TRBD1
CDR3 protein: CASSPLSGDSSGYGYTF
CDR3 DNA: TGTGCCAGCAGCCCACTGTCGGGGGACAGCTCTGGCTATGGCTACACCTTC

V gene: TRBV29-1
J gene: TRBJ2-7
clone size: NA
D gene: TRBD1
CDR3 protein: CSVGGQDEYEQYF
CDR3 DNA: TGCAGCGTCGGAGGACAGGATGAATACGAGCAGTACTTC

V gene: TRBV5-1
J gene: TRBJ2-2
clone size: NA
D gene: TRBD2
CDR3 protein: CASSHGLAGSGGELFF
CDR3 DNA: TGCGCCAGCAGCCATGGACTAGCGGGGAGCGGCGGGGAGCTGTTTTTT

V gene: TRBV9
J gene: TRBJ1-2
clone size: NA
D gene: TRBD1
CDR3 protein: CASSAAGNDRGHGYTF
CDR3 DNA: TGTGCCAGCAGCGCCGCCGGCAACGACAGGGGGCATGGCTACACCTTC

V gene: TRBV7-2
J gene: TRBJ1-2
clone size: NA
D gene: TRBD1
CDR3 protein: CASSFSGQALVGYTF
CDR3 DNA: TGTGCCAGCAGCTTCAGCGGACAGGCCCTGGTGGGCTACACCTTC

V gene: TRBV5-1
J gene: TRBJ1-4
clone size: once
D gene: NA
CDR3 protein: CASSLNSNEKLFF
CDR3 DNA: TGCGCCAGCAGCTTGAACAGTAATGAAAAACTGTTTTTT

V gene: TRBV12-3/TRBV12-4
J gene: TRBJ2-1
clone size: NA
D gene: NA
CDR3 protein: CASSIAPGEQFF
CDR3 DNA: TGTGCCAGCAGTATAGCCCCCGGTGAGCAGTTCTTC

V gene: TRBV6-5
J gene: TRBJ2-3
clone size: NA
D gene: NA
CDR3 protein: CASTHDRLTDTQYF
CDR3 DNA: TGTGCCAGCACACATGACAGACTCACAGATACGCAGTATTTT

V gene: TRBV30
J gene: TRBJ1-1
clone size: NA
D gene: NA
CDR3 protein: CAWSLGLNTEAFF
CDR3 DNA: TGTGCCTGGAGTCTCGGGTTGAACACTGAAGCTTTCTTT

V gene: TRBV29-1
J gene: TRBJ2-1
clone size: NA
D gene: NA
CDR3 protein: CSVETGKNEQFF
CDR3 DNA: TGCAGCGTTGAAACAGGGAAGAATGAGCAGTTCTTC

V gene: TRBV19
J gene: TRBJ2-2
clone size: NA
D gene: TRBD2
CDR3 protein: CASSISGGSTGELFF
CDR3 DNA: TGTGCCAGTAGTATCAGCGGGGGCTCTACCGGGGAGCTGTTTTTT

V gene: TRBV24-1
J gene: TRBJ1-5
clone size: once
D gene: TRBD1
CDR3 protein: CATSDWTGRGQPQHF
CDR3 DNA: TGTGCCACCAGTGACTGGACAGGGAGGGGTCAGCCCCAGCATTTT

V gene: TRBV9
J gene: TRBJ1-1
clone size: once
D gene: TRBD1
CDR3 protein: CASSPGQGGLMNTEAFF
CDR3 DNA: TGTGCCAGCAGCCCGGGACAGGGGGGCTTGATGAACACTGAAGCTTTCTTT

V gene: TRBV18
J gene: TRBJ1-1
clone size: few
D gene: TRBD1
CDR3 protein: CASSRDRVEAFF
CDR3 DNA: TGTGCCAGCTCACGGGACAGGGTAGAAGCTTTCTTT

V gene: TRBV2
J gene: TRBJ1-5
clone size: NA
D gene: NA
CDR3 protein: CASRGGTNSNQPQHF
CDR3 DNA: TGTGCCAGCAGGGGCGGGACTAATAGCAATCAGCCCCAGCATTTT

V gene: TRBV12-5
J gene: TRBJ1-5
clone size: NA
D gene: NA
CDR3 protein: CASGEGGQPQHF
CDR3 DNA: TGTGCTAGTGGTGAGGGGGGGCAGCCCCAGCATTTT

V gene: TRBV4-2
J gene: TRBJ2-5
clone size: NA
D gene: TRBD1
CDR3 protein: CASSPRTGEETQYF
CDR3 DNA: TGTGCCAGCAGCCCTAGGACAGGGGAAGAGACCCAGTACTTC

V gene: TRBV19
J gene: TRBJ2-7
clone size: NA
D gene: NA
CDR3 protein: CASSTRGVDTSYEQYF
CDR3 DNA: TGTGCCAGTAGTACTCGCGGGGTAGACACCTCCTACGAGCAGTACTTC

V gene: TRBV6-6
J gene: TRBJ1-4
clone size: few
D gene: NA
CDR3 protein: CASSPDRSTNEKLFF
CDR3 DNA: TGTGCCAGCAGTCCCGACAGATCAACTAATGAAAAACTGTTTTTT

V gene: TRBV4-1
J gene: TRBJ1-2
clone size: few
D gene: NA
CDR3 protein: CASSQERGANYGYTF
CDR3 DNA: TGCGCCAGCAGCCAAGAACGGGGAGCTAACTATGGCTACACCTTC

V gene: TRBV10-3
J gene: TRBJ1-6
clone size: NA
D gene: NA
CDR3 protein: CAISESSNYGSPLHF
CDR3 DNA: TGTGCCATCAGTGAGTCGTCAAACTATGGTTCACCCCTCCACTTT

V gene: TRBV6-5
J gene: TRBJ2-2
clone size: NA
D gene: TRBD1
CDR3 protein: CASREGAYTGELFF
CDR3 DNA: TGTGCCAGCAGAGAGGGGGCCTACACCGGGGAGCTGTTTTTT

V gene: TRBV7-2
J gene: TRBJ2-2
clone size: NA
D gene: TRBD1
CDR3 protein: CASSLAGGRELFF
CDR3 DNA: TGTGCCAGCAGCTTGGCAGGGGGCCGGGAGCTGTTTTTT

V gene: TRBV19
J gene: TRBJ2-7
clone size: NA
D gene: NA
CDR3 protein: CASSLDTFYEQYF
CDR3 DNA: TGTGCCAGTAGTCTGGACACGTTCTACGAGCAGTACTTC

V gene: TRBV6-5
J gene: TRBJ1-2
clone size: once
D gene: NA
CDR3 protein: CASMKTDVYGYTF
CDR3 DNA: TGTGCCAGCATGAAGACAGACGTGTACGGCTACACCTTC

V gene: TRBV27
J gene: TRBJ1-2
clone size: NA
D gene: TRBD1
CDR3 protein: CASRGQGGGYGYTF
CDR3 DNA: TGTGCCAGCAGGGGACAGGGTGGAGGCTATGGCTACACCTTC

V gene: TRBV19
J gene: TRBJ1-6
clone size: NA
D gene: TRBD1
CDR3 protein: CASSITGGNSPLHF
CDR3 DNA: TGTGCCAGTAGTATTACAGGGGGGAATTCACCCCTCCACTTT

V gene: TRBV10-3
J gene: TRBJ2-3
clone size: NA
D gene: TRBD2
CDR3 protein: CAIQGLAGGIDTQYF
CDR3 DNA: TGTGCCATCCAGGGATTAGCGGGGGGCATCGATACGCAGTATTTT